This TCR beta chain emerged from a study of OX40 agonist ivuxolimab in advanced cancers. The CDR3 is 15 amino acids. The V gene's germline CDR1 is SGHTA and CDR2 FQGNSA. With 5 bases removed from V and 1 base from J, the gap between germline ends came to 12 bases. Sequencing was performed with immunoSEQ multiplex PCR; in TCRdb, only in-frame clones are kept and a portion is missing. The sample gives some 42,000 clones, 82% of which show up once; roughly 23% is in the top ten. This clone was seen only once. This chain links TRBV7-2 with TRBJ2-1; D possibly corresponds to TRBD2 (6 bases). The material sequenced was CD4+ or CD8+ T cells sorted from blood, taken in a trial of the OX40 agonist ivuxolimab. The source is an adult with an advanced solid tumor such as melanoma, head and neck, liver or kidney cancer. CDR3 sequence: CASSTAGLSYNEQFF. The CDR3 DNA sequence: TGTGCCAGCAGCACAGCGGGTTTATCCTACAATGAGCAGTTCTTC.